These 29 T cell receptor beta chains originate from one sample sequenced in a study of cytomegalovirus exposure and HLA in healthy donors. The PCR made use of 60 Vbeta and 13 Jbeta primers. Libraries were prepared by immunoSEQ multiplex PCR; TCRdb keeps only in-frame clonotypes and omits some of them. The sample records over 150,000 clones, 80% to 90% being singletons. Sample: PBMCs. The source is a man aged 50 or older in good health and CMV-seropositive.

In its sample, this clone was seen once. The genes are TRBV27 and TRBJ2-7, with 7 bases that match TRBD2. There are 15 residues in the CDR3. Trimming cost V 0 bases and J 5 bases; bases outside gene matches: 7. The germline CDR1 and CDR2 sequences are MNHEY and SMNVEV (reference sequence). CDR3 in DNA: TGTGCCAGCAGTTTATCTACGGGGGGTTTCGACGAGCAGTACTTC. Its translation: CASSLSTGGFDEQYF.

This chain links TRBV12-1 with TRBJ1-1; the table assigns TRBD1, which was not confirmed against the DNA. TRBV12-1 is an annotated pseudogene. The CDR3 extends over 8 amino acids. The DNA of the CDR3 is TGTGCCAGCAGGGGCGCTTTCTTT. This encodes CASRGAFF.

This clone was detected a few times. The rearrangement joins TRBV28 to TRBJ2-1, with 8 bases matching TRBD2. J lost 4 bases, V lost 5 bases, and 7 bases had no gene match. CDR3 length: 15 residues. Germline loops: CDR1 MDHEN, CDR2 SYDVKM. As DNA, the CDR3 is TGTGCCAGCAGTACTCGGGGGGGCGTTTACAATGAGCAGTTCTTC. It translates to CASSTRGGVYNEQFF.

The V and J genes are TRBV6-5 and TRBJ2-7, with 7 nucleotides matching TRBD1. Germline CDR1 MNHEY, CDR2 SVGAGI. The CDR3 sequence is 15 residues long. Germline trimming cut 6 bases from V and 5 bases from J; bases unmatched to any gene: 13. The CDR3 region has the DNA TGTGCCAGCAGGCGGACCGGGACAGAGGCGCACGAGCAGTACTTC. Its translation is CASRRTGTEAHEQYF.

This chain uses TRBV2 with TRBJ2-3, with a possible D match to TRBD2 (6 bases). CDR1 is SNHLY, CDR2 FYNNEI, per germline. Trimming took off 3 bases at V and 0 bases at J, with 10 bases between the two ends. The CDR3 spans 15 residues. The CDR3 loop is CASSEGLLSTDTQYF. As DNA, the CDR3 is TGTGCCAGCAGTGAGGGACTTCTAAGCACAGATACGCAGTATTTT.

J is TRBJ2-7 and V is TRBV5-1; 10 nucleotides line up with TRBD2. The germline gives CDR1 SGHRS, CDR2 YFSETQ. The CDR3 is 15 residues long. V lost 4 bases and J lost 4; bases outside the gene matches: 8. The CDR3 reads CASSTYLAGAYEQYF. In nucleotides, the CDR3 is TGCGCCAGCAGCACTTATCTAGCGGGGGCTTACGAGCAGTACTTC. Based on the CDR3 plus reference TRBV5-1 and TRBJ2-7, the full variable domain is KAGVTQTPRYLIKTRGQQVTLSCSPISGHRSVSWYQQTPGQGLQFLFEYFSETQRNKGNFPGRFSGRQFSNSRSEMNVSTLELGDSALYLCASSTYLAGAYEQYFGPGTRLTVT.

The J gene is TRBJ1-1, the V gene TRBV30, with a weak D call TRBD1 (5 bases). Germline CDR1 reads GTSNPN; CDR2 reads SVGIG (reference sequence). Trimming cost V 1 base and J 4 bases, with 10 bases left between them. CDR3 length: 13 residues. The CDR3 loop is CAWSGGGSTEAFF. The CDR3 DNA follows: TGTGCCTGGAGTGGGGGGGGGAGCACTGAAGCTTTCTTT.

V gene TRBV10-3 combines with J gene TRBJ2-5; tentatively, D is TRBD2 (5 bases). V dropped 0 bases and J dropped 5 bases, with 13 bases sitting between them. This CDR3 spans 15 amino acids. Germline V gene sequence: CDR1 ENHRY, CDR2 SYGVKD. The CDR3 loop reads CAISESIRGKETQYF. In DNA, the CDR3 is TGTGCCATCAGTGAGTCGATTCGGGGAAAGGAGACCCAGTACTTC.

The chain links TRBV5-1 to TRBJ1-1; D is perhaps TRBD1 (6 bases). There are 14 residues in the CDR3. V lost 2 bases and J 5 bases, leaving 13 bases between the germline ends. CDR1 and CDR2 from the germline V gene are SGHRS and YFSETQ. The DNA for the CDR3 is TGCGCCAGCAGCTTCCGGGACACAAGGACTGAAGCTTTCTTT. Protein: CASSFRDTRTEAFF.

This chain uses TRBV14 with TRBJ2-1, with 10 bases aligning to TRBD2. Germline V gives CDR1 SGHDN, CDR2 FVKESK. This CDR3 has 15 residues. Trimming removed 4 bases from V and 4 bases from J; junction bases left unmatched: 4. The CDR3 DNA sequence: TGTGCCAGCAGCCTGATGACTAGCGGGTACAATGAGCAGTTCTTC. Amino acid sequence: CASSLMTSGYNEQFF.

This clone was seen more than once but under ten times. J is TRBJ2-2 and V is TRBV30; possible D gene TRBD2, 6 bases. Germline V CDR1 and CDR2: GTSNPN, SVGIG (reference sequence). This CDR3 is built from 16 residues. The ends were cut back, 0 bases at V and 0 bases at J, with 11 bases in the middle. The CDR3 region has the DNA TGTGCCTGGAGTGTAGCGGACTATTCGAACACCGGGGAGCTGTTTTTT. It encodes CAWSVADYSNTGELFF.

The rearrangement joins TRBV4-1 to TRBJ1-2, with 9 bases matching TRBD1. This CDR3 is 14 amino acids long. The trim removed 4 bases at V and 8 bases at J, leaving 8 bases unmatched. Germline CDR1 reads MGHRA; CDR2 reads YSYEKL. CDR3 in DNA: TGCGCCAGCAGCCCCGCTGGGACAGGGTTGGGCTACACCTTC. Residues: CASSPAGTGLGYTF.

The rearrangement links TRBV7-2 to TRBJ2-3; 9 bases agree with TRBD2. This CDR3 is built from 17 residues. The V gene's germline CDR1 is SGHTA and CDR2 FQGNSA. V lost 1 base and J lost 0; bases outside the gene matches: 5. In DNA, the CDR3 is TGTGCCAGCAGCTTAGAACTAGCGGGCGGGAGCACAGATACGCAGTATTTT. Its translation: CASSLELAGGSTDTQYF. Full variable domain (missing parts from reference TRBV7-2 and TRBJ2-3): GAGVSQSPSNKVTEKGKDVELRCDPISGHTALYWYRQSLGQGLEFLIYFQGNSAPDKSGLPSDRFSAERTGGSVSTLTIQRTQQEDSAVYLCASSLELAGGSTDTQYFGPGTRLTVL.

V and J are TRBV19 and TRBJ1-5, with 7 nucleotides matching TRBD1. The CDR3 extends over 16 amino acids. Losses at the gene ends were 5 bases for V and 2 bases for J; bases not matched to a gene: 9. Per the germline V gene, CDR1 is LNHDA and CDR2 is SQIVND (reference sequence). CDR3 residues: CASSFDRVRGNQPQHF. The CDR3 nucleotides read TGTGCCAGTAGTTTCGACAGGGTAAGGGGCAATCAGCCCCAGCATTTT.

This clone has a handful of counts. The rearrangement uses TRBV6-5 and TRBJ1-1; tentative D call: TRBD1 (6 bases). The CDR3 loop spans 15 amino acids. Deletions cut 1 base from V and 5 bases from J, with 14 bases between. CDR1 MNHEY and CDR2 SVGAGI come from the germline V gene. In DNA, the CDR3 is TGTGCCAGCAGTTACTGGGGGCGACGAGGGACTGAAGCTTTCTTT. It codes for CASSYWGRRGTEAFF.

DNA of the CDR3: TGTGCCAGCAGCCCGGCGGCTAGAGCCGGGGAGCTGTTTTTT. Amino acids: CASSPAARAGELFF. The genes are TRBV7-3 and TRBJ2-2; no reliable D call. CDR1 and CDR2 (germline): SGHTA, FQGTGA. Trimming pared 5 bases from V and 6 bases from J, leaving 13 bases between. This CDR3 is built from 14 residues.

In this sample, this clone turned up a few times. J is TRBJ2-7 and V is TRBV30; 12 bases map to TRBD2. Germline V gives CDR1 GTSNPN, CDR2 SVGIG (reference sequence). The CDR3 has 15 amino acids. Trimming took 5 bases from V and 6 from J; bases not matched to a gene: 11. CDR3 residues: CAWELAGGVGSEQYF. The CDR3 coding sequence is TGTGCCTGGGAACTAGCGGGGGGTGTGGGCTCCGAGCAGTACTTC.

V gene TRBV19 combines with J gene TRBJ2-7, with 8 bases identical to TRBD2. CDR1 and CDR2 from the germline V gene are LNHDA and SQIVND (reference sequence). This CDR3 is 14 amino acids long. The junction had 9 bases not matched to a gene; V was cut back by 5 bases and J by 6 bases. Here the CDR3 DNA reads TGTGCCAGTAGTTCACCGGGGGGGGGTAGCGAGCAGTACTTC. Translating gives CASSSPGGGSEQYF.

A remark on this clone: An end of the junction does not agree with germline; a read error may underlie this. J is TRBJ2-1 and V is TRBV7-9; D possibly corresponds to TRBD2 (6 bases). This CDR3 comprises 16 residues. The V gene's germline CDR1 is SEHNR and CDR2 FQNEAQ (reference sequence). The CDR3 loop is CSSSSIGTPKGNEQFF. The DNA of the CDR3 is TGTTCCAGCAGTAGTATAGGGACTCCGAAAGGGAATGAGCAGTTCTTC.

The chain uses TRBV28 and TRBJ2-7; TRBD2 matches 7 bases. The V gene's germline CDR1 is MDHEN and CDR2 SYDVKM. This CDR3 has 13 residues. After removal of 7 bases from V and 4 bases from J, the junction contained 7 bases not matched to a gene. CDR3 protein: CASIPPSGYEQYF. As DNA, the CDR3 is TGTGCCAGCATTCCCCCTAGCGGTTACGAGCAGTACTTC.

The gene calls are TRBV7-9 and TRBJ2-1, with 11 bases identical to TRBD2. V lost 5 bases, J lost 5 bases, and 8 bases stayed unmatched. This CDR3 is built from 16 residues. CDR1 is SEHNR, CDR2 FQNEAQ, per germline (reference sequence). The CDR3 loop is CASSPDSGRGHNEQFF. The CDR3 DNA follows: TGTGCCAGCAGCCCCGATAGCGGGAGGGGCCACAATGAGCAGTTCTTC.

The chain carries TRBV4-3 and TRBJ2-2; no reliable D call. V was clipped by 0 bases and J by 6 bases, with 8 bases between them. The germline CDR1 and CDR2 sequences are LGHNA and YSLEER. CDR3 length equals 14 residues. The CDR3 loop reads CASSQDNQAGELFF. CDR3 bases: TGCGCCAGCAGCCAAGATAACCAGGCCGGGGAGCTGTTTTTT.

V is TRBV6-5 and J is TRBJ2-7, with TRBD2 matching over 13 bases. The V gene's germline CDR1 is MNHEY and CDR2 SVGAGI. V shed 6 bases, J shed 1 base, and the junction held 3 bases outside the gene matches. This CDR3 has 15 amino acids. This chain's CDR3 is CASRPLAGGSYEQYF. Here the CDR3 DNA reads TGTGCCAGCAGACCACTAGCGGGAGGGTCCTACGAGCAGTACTTC.

The chain carries TRBV29-1 and TRBJ2-3; D perhaps matches TRBD1 (6 bases). Trimming pared 7 bases from V and 8 bases from J, leaving 16 bases between. The CDR3 loop spans 12 amino acids. Looked up from germline, CDR1 is SQVTM and CDR2 is ANQGSEA. The CDR3 DNA reads as TGCAGCGCAGGACAGCCCTTGGGTACGCAGTATTTT. Its translation is CSAGQPLGTQYF.

This chain connects TRBV30 to TRBJ2-7, with 9 bases fitting TRBD1. This CDR3 is built from 15 residues. Germline CDR1 reads GTSNPN; CDR2 reads SVGIG (reference sequence). V lost 0 bases and J lost 7; bases outside the gene matches: 10. DNA for the CDR3: TGTGCCTGGAGTGTACAGGGGGCACTCCGGTCAGAGCAGTACTTC. This sequence encodes CAWSVQGALRSEQYF.

The gene calls are TRBV4-3 and TRBJ1-5; D is unresolved. Germline CDR1 and CDR2: LGHNA and YSLEER. Trimming pared 1 base from V and 8 bases from J, leaving 12 bases between. The CDR3 runs 14 residues. The CDR3 DNA reads TGCGCCAGCAGCCAAGTTAGAGGGATGGAGCCCCAGCATTTT. Translation gives CASSQVRGMEPQHF.

The V and J genes are TRBV29-1 and TRBJ2-3; perhaps TRBD2 as D (5 bases). This CDR3 is built from 11 residues. Trimming removed 6 bases from V and 8 bases from J, with 12 bases in between. The V gene's germline CDR1 is SQVTM and CDR2 ANQGSEA. CDR3 sequence: CSVPGVPTQYF. DNA of the CDR3: TGCAGCGTGCCCGGGGTGCCTACGCAGTATTTT.

The gene calls are TRBV5-1 and TRBJ2-5; D is possibly TRBD2 (5 bases). The closer fit of TRBJ2-7 to the DNA end suggests the J call may be wrong. The CDR3 is 16 residues long. Germline loops: CDR1 SGHRS, CDR2 YFSETQ. CDR3 sequence (DNA): TGCGCCAGCAGCTTAGAGGGAAGCGCCAATTACTACGAGCAGTACTTC. This sequence encodes CASSLEGSANYYEQYF.

The V call is TRBV7-9, the J call TRBJ2-5; tentatively, D is TRBD2 (6 bases). V dropped 1 base and J dropped 2 bases, with 8 bases sitting between them. Germline V gene lookup returns CDR1 SEHNR and CDR2 FQNEAQ (reference sequence). The CDR3 runs 14 residues. CDR3 sequence: CASSLEGRQETQYF. CDR3 nucleotide sequence: TGTGCCAGCAGCTTAGAAGGGAGGCAAGAGACCCAGTACTTC.